This T cell receptor (beta chain) was obtained from a study of blood T cell repertoires in COVID-19. Methods used by the authors: Estimation of nucleated cell counts relied on the amplification of reference gene primers. Sequencing used immunoSEQ multiplex PCR; TCRdb keeps in-frame clones, though not all of them. V and J calls plus clone size are reproduced from that table; the DNA served to infer D and trimming. The data show 3,500 to 4,000 clones, roughly nine tenths seen once. CDR3 length: 15 residues. Trimming stripped 0 bases from V and 1 base from J, with 9 bases between. Germline values: CDR1 SGHNT, CDR2 YYREEE (reference sequence).

What was sequenced was peripheral blood. The rearrangement links TRBV5-4 to TRBJ2-3; possibly TRBD1 for D (5 bases). The clonotype originates from a woman in her 70s with active COVID-19. The CDR3 sequence: CASSLEGAGTDTQYF. CDR3 coding DNA: TGTGCCAGCAGCTTGGAAGGGGCCGGCACAGATACGCAGTATTTT.